This T cell receptor (beta chain) was sequenced during a study of early T cells in non-severe SARS-CoV-2 infection. A single record per CDR3 protein comes from TCRdb applying MiXCR to the 5' RACE reads. The sample has approximately 27,000 distinct CDR3 sequences; approximately 5.3% are singletons. This clonotype was observed at least ten times. The CDR3 length is 15 residues. Germline V lookup: CDR1 MNHEY, CDR2 SVGEGT. V shed 2 bases and J shed 2 bases, with 11 bases lying between them. This chain connects TRBV6-2 or TRBV6-3 to TRBJ2-3; tentatively, D is TRBD1 (6 bases). Sequencing was done on a sample of whole blood. This TCR derives from an adult who was a healthcare worker with PCR-confirmed SARS-CoV-2 infection or an uninfected control (not recorded which). CDR3 coding DNA: TGTGCCAGCAGTTACCTACAGGGCTACACAGATACGCAGTATTTT. Translation: CASSYLQGYTDTQYF.